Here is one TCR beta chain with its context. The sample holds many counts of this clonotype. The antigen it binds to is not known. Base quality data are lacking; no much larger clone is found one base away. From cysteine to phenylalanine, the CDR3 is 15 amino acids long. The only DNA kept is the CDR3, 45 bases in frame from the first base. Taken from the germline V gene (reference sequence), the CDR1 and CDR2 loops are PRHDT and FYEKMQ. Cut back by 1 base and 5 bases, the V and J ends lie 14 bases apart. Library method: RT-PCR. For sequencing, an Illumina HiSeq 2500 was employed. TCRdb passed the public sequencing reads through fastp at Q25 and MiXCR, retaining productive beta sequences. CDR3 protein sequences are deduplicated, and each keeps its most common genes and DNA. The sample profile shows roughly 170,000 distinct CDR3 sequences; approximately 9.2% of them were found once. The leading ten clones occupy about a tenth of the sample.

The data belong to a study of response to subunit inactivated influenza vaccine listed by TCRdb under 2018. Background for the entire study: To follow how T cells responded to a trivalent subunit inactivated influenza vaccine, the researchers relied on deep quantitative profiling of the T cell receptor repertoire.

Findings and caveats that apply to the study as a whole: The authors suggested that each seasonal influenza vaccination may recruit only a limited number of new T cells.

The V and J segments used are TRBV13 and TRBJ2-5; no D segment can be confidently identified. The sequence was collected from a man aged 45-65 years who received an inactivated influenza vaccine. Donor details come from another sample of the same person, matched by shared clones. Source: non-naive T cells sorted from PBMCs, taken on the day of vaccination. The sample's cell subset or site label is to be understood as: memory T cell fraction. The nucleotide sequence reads TGTGCCAGCAGCTTAGCCCAAGAGGCAAGCGAGACCCAGTACTTC. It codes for CASSLAQEASETQYF.